This TCR beta chain was sequenced during a study of vaccination and CD4 T cells after COVID-19. Study background: Stimulation used overlapping spike peptides from SARS-CoV-2, HCoV-NL63, HCoV-OC43 and HCoV-229E.

Of note for this clonotype: Its antigen is not identified.

Specified treatment: roughly 11-day PBMC culture with coronavirus spike peptide pools or control peptides (ViraFEST assay). ViraFEST enlarged antigen-specific T cell populations with peptide pools and afterwards sequenced TCRs. Germline trimming cut 4 bases from V and 5 bases from J; bases unmatched to any gene: 6. CDR3 length equals 16 residues. CDR1 and CDR2 (germline): SGHAT, FQNNGV. Sequencing of DNA taken from cultured CD4+ T cells relied on the Oncomine TCR Beta short-read assay. MiXCR was run by TCRdb on the PCR reads, yielding one entry per CDR3 protein. The sample gives around 17,000 distinct CDR3 sequences, approximately 50% of which show up once; around 4.5% is in the top ten.

This TCR came from a human donor who had recovered from COVID-19. Sample: CD4+ T cells from blood, cultured in vitro, taken before SARS-CoV-2 vaccination. The rearrangement uses TRBV11-2 and TRBJ2-5; 14 nucleotides agree with TRBD2. For the CDR3, the DNA is TGTGCCAGCAGCTCGGGACTAGCGGGAGTAGAGGAGACCCAGTACTTC. Translating it yields CASSSGLAGVEETQYF.